This paragraph reports one T cell receptor beta chain. This sample stems from a study of blood T cell repertoires in COVID-19. Across the study: Sites in the United States, Italy and Spain provided acute and convalescent COVID-19 samples.

This CDR3 region has 17 residues. Germline V gene data show CDR1 as SNHLY and CDR2 as FYNNEI. V was pared by 1 base and J by 4 bases, with 19 bases between. Enrolment of Seattle patients took place during active infection, and they were followed longitudinally. Clones were read by immunoSEQ multiplex PCR, and TCRdb kept only the in-frame ones, dropping some. The table has roughly 160,000 clones, approximately 85% seen once. The sequenced material came from peripheral blood. The chain uses TRBV2 and TRBJ1-2; a possible D gene is TRBD1 (5 bases). This clonotype was sampled from a woman between 55 and 75 years old with COVID-19, enrolled during active disease. The CDR3 sequence: CASSEGLIGGAGYGYTF. CDR3 sequence (DNA): TGTGCCAGCAGTGAAGGATTAATAGGAGGGGCGGGCTATGGCTACACCTTC. Drawing the rest from reference TRBV2 and TRBJ1-2, the complete variable domain is EPEVTQTPSHQVTQMGQEVILRCVPISNHLYFYWYRQILGQKVEFLVSFYNNEISEKSEIFDDQFSVERPDGSNFTLKIRSTKLEDSAMYFCASSEGLIGGAGYGYTFGSGTRLTVV.